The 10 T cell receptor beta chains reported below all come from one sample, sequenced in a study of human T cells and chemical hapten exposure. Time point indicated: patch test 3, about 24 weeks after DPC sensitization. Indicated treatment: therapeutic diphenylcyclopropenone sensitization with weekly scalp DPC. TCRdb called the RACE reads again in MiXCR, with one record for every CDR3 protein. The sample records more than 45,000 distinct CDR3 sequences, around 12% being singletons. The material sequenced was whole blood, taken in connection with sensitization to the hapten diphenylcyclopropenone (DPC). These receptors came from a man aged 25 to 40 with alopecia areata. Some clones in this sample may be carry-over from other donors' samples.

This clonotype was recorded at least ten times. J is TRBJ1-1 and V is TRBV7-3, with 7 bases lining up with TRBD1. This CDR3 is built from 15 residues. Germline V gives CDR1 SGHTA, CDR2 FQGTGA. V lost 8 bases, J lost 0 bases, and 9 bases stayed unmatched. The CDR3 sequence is CASSYRGGMNTEAFF. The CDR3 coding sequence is TGTGCCAGCTCCTACCGAGGGGGCATGAACACTGAAGCTTTCTTT.

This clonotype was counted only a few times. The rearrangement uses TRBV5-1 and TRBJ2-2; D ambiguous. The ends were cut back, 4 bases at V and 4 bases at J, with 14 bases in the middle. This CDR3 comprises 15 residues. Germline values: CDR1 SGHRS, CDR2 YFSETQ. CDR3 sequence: CASSQDGYSTGELFF. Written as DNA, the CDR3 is TGCGCCAGCAGCCAGGATGGGTACAGCACCGGGGAGCTGTTTTTT.

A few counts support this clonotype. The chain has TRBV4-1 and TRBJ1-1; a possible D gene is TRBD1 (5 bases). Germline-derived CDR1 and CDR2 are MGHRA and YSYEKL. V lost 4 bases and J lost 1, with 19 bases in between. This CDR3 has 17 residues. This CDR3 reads CASSRGTEGRRNTEAFF. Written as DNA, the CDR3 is TGCGCCAGCAGCCGAGGAACTGAGGGGCGCCGGAACACTGAAGCTTTCTTT.

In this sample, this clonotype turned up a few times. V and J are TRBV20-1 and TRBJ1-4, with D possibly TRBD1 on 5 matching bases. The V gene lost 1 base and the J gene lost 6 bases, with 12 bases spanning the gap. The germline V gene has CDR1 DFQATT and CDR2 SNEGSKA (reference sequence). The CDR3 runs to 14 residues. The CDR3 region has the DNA TGCAGTGCTAGAGGGGGAGTGGGGGATGAAAAACTGTTTTTT. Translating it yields CSARGGVGDEKLFF.

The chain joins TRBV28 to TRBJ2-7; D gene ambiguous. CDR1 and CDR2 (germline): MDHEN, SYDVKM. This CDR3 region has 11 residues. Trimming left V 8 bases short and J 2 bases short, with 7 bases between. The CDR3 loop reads CASRRAYEQYF. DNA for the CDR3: TGTGCCAGCCGACGGGCCTACGAGCAGTACTTC. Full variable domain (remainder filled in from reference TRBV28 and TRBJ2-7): DVKVTQSSRYLVKRTGEKVFLECVQDMDHENMFWYRQDPGLGLRLIYFSYDVKMKEKGDIPEGYSVSREKKERFSLILESASTNQTSMYLCASRRAYEQYFGPGTRLTVT.

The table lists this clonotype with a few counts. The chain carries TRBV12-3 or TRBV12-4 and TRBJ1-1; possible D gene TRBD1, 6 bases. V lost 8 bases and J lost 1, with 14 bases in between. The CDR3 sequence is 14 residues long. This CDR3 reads CASRGRQENTEAFF. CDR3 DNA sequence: TGTGCCAGCCGGGGGCGACAGGAGAACACTGAAGCTTTCTTT.

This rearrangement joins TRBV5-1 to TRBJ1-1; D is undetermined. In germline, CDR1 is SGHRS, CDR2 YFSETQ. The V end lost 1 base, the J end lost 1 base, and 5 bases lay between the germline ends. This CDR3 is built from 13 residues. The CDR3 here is CASSLMPNTEAFF. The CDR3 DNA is TGCGCCAGCAGCTTGATGCCGAACACTGAAGCTTTCTTT.

The CDR3, as DNA: TGTGCCAGCAGTTCTCCCGGGACTAGCGGGGATACGCAGTATTTT. Translated, it gives CASSSPGTSGDTQYF. V usage is TRBV28 and J usage is TRBJ2-3, with TRBD2 matching 12 bases. The germline V gene encodes CDR1 MDHEN and CDR2 SYDVKM. This CDR3 comprises 15 residues. The junction had 5 bases not matched to a gene; V was cut back by 4 bases and J by 6 bases.

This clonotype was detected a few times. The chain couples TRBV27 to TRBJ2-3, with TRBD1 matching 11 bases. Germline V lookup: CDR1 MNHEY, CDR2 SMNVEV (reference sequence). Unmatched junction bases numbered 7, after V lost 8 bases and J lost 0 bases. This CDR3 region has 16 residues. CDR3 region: CASGTGGRESTDTQYF. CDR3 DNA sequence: TGTGCCAGCGGGACAGGGGGAAGGGAAAGCACAGATACGCAGTATTTT.

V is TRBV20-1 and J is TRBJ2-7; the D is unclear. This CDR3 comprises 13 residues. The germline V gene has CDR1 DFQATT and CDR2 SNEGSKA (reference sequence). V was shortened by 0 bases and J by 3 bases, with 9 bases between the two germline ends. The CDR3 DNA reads TGCAGTGCTAGAGATGGGAAGGGCTACGAGCAGTACTTC. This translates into CSARDGKGYEQYF.